These 20 T cell receptor beta chains were sequenced from one sample in a study of radiotherapy plus CTLA-4 blockade in lung cancer. Sequencing was performed with immunoSEQ multiplex PCR; in TCRdb, only in-frame clones are kept and a portion is missing. This repertoire shows approximately 80,000 clones, approximately 80% found once; its top ten account for about 0.79%. The specimen was peripheral blood, collected from a patient treated with radiotherapy plus ipilimumab. The origin of the receptors is a human donor with non-small cell lung cancer who had stable disease on radiotherapy plus ipilimumab.

This clone was recorded a few times. CDR3 bases: TGTGCCAGCAGTTTGACACAGGGATCGTACGAGCAGTACTTC. Translating gives CASSLTQGSYEQYF. The chain joins TRBV27 to TRBJ2-7, with a weak D call TRBD1 (6 bases). Deletions cut 3 bases from V and 4 bases from J, with 13 bases between. Germline values: CDR1 MNHEY, CDR2 SMNVEV (reference sequence). CDR3 length: 14 amino acids.

The chain joins TRBV5-5 to TRBJ1-5, with 7 bases fitting TRBD1. CDR1 and CDR2 from the germline V gene are SGHKS and YYEKEE (reference sequence). Unmatched junction bases numbered 8, after V lost 4 bases and J lost 7 bases. CDR3 length equals 14 residues. The CDR3 loop is CASSRQGSRQPQHF. CDR3 in DNA: TGTGCCAGCAGCAGACAGGGTTCTCGACAGCCCCAGCATTTT.

The chain carries TRBV11-2 and TRBJ2-5, with D perhaps TRBD1 (5 bases). This CDR3 spans 15 amino acids. The V end lost 3 bases, the J end lost 1 base, and 12 bases lay between the germline ends. CDR1 and CDR2 (germline): SGHAT, FQNNGV. CDR3 loop: CASSLGQGFQETQYF. CDR3 sequence (DNA): TGTGCCAGCAGCTTGGGGCAGGGTTTCCAAGAGACCCAGTACTTC.

The chain joins TRBV28 to TRBJ1-2; maybe TRBD1 (5 bases). Germline V CDR1 and CDR2: MDHEN, SYDVKM. V was shortened by 2 bases and J by 3 bases, with 16 bases between the two germline ends. CDR3 length equals 16 residues. The CDR3 DNA is TGTGCCAGCAGTTTAGGCAGGGCTTCATCCTACTATGGCTACACCTTC. Translation gives CASSLGRASSYYGYTF.

Only one count was recorded for this clone. The rearrangement uses TRBV5-8 and TRBJ2-1; 9 nucleotides match TRBD1. The germline V gene has CDR1 SGHTS and CDR2 YDEGEE. V lost 4 bases to trimming and J lost 6 bases; unmatched junction nucleotides: 8. CDR3 length: 15 amino acids. The CDR3 nucleotides are TGTGCCAGCAGCATCGGGGACAGGGTGTCCAATGAGCAGTTCTTC. Translated: CASSIGDRVSNEQFF.

Notes on this clone: Other DNA sequences in this sample translate to the same CDR3. The CDR3 DNA is TGTGCCAGCAGCTTAGCGTTGGGGAACACTGAAGCTTTCTTT. It yields the protein CASSLALGNTEAFF. This chain uses TRBV7-9 with TRBJ1-1, with D uncertain. Per germline, CDR1 SEHNR and CDR2 FQNEAQ (reference sequence). V was cut by 0 bases and J by 1 base, with 6 bases left in between. The CDR3 length is 14 residues.

V usage is TRBV2 and J usage is TRBJ1-2; 7 bases are shared with TRBD1. The CDR3 totals 14 residues. The V gene end was trimmed by 7 bases and the J gene end by 1 base; junction bases not matched to a gene: 6. Germline V gene lookup returns CDR1 SNHLY and CDR2 FYNNEI. The CDR3: CASNRDRDNYGYTF. CDR3 bases: TGTGCCAGCAACAGGGACAGAGATAACTATGGCTACACCTTC. Looking up the rest from reference TRBV2 and TRBJ1-2 gives the full variable domain: EPEVTQTPSHQVTQMGQEVILRCVPISNHLYFYWYRQILGQKVEFLVSFYNNEISEKSEIFDDQFSVERPDGSNFTLKIRSTKLEDSAMYFCASNRDRDNYGYTFGSGTRLTVV.

The chain has TRBV27 and TRBJ1-1; TRBD1 aligns across 8 bases. The CDR3 runs to 15 residues. CDR1 and CDR2 from the germline V gene are MNHEY and SMNVEV (reference sequence). With 7 bases clipped from V and 5 bases from J, the junction kept 12 bases outside the gene matches. CDR3: CASTPDRAYTTEAFF. The CDR3 DNA sequence: TGTGCCAGCACCCCGGACAGGGCTTATACGACTGAAGCTTTCTTT.

This clone was counted once. CDR3 in amino acids: CASSERAGSYNEQFF. Here the CDR3 DNA reads TGTGCCAGCAGCGAAAGGGCAGGCTCCTACAATGAGCAGTTCTTC. This chain joins TRBV9 and TRBJ2-1; D remains ambiguous. The ends were cut back, 3 bases at V and 0 bases at J, with 10 bases in the middle. Germline CDR1 and CDR2: SGDLS and YYNGEE. The CDR3 has 15 residues.

The rearrangement uses TRBV7-9 and TRBJ2-2; a possible D gene is TRBD2 (5 bases). Deletions cut 4 bases from V and 5 bases from J, with 23 bases between. Germline values: CDR1 SEHNR, CDR2 FQNEAQ (reference sequence). This CDR3 region has 18 residues. CDR3 in DNA: TGTGCCAGCAGCTCTAGGGTCCCGGCGTCCGGGGTAACCGGGGAGCTGTTTTTT. Translating gives CASSSRVPASGVTGELFF. The full variable domain, in which reference TRBV7-9 and TRBJ2-2 provide the parts outside the CDR3, is DTGVSQNPRHKITKRGQNVTFRCDPISEHNRLYWYRQTLGQGPEFLTYFQNEAQLEKSRLLSDRFSAERPKGSFSTLEIQRTEQGDSAMYLCASSSRVPASGVTGELFFGEGSRLTVL.

This chain joins TRBV11-2 and TRBJ1-2, with no clear D. CDR1 and CDR2 from the germline V gene are SGHAT and FQNNGV. CDR3 length: 13 residues. Trimming took 5 bases from V and 4 from J, leaving 11 bases between them. The CDR3 DNA is TGTGCCAGCAGCCCCGACACCAGCTATGGCTACACCTTC. This codes for CASSPDTSYGYTF.

The chain employs TRBV2 and TRBJ2-1, with TRBD2 matching over 10 bases. Looked up from germline, CDR1 is SNHLY and CDR2 is FYNNEI. The CDR3 totals 14 residues. V trimming: 6 bases; J trimming: 2 bases; junction bases outside the gene matches: 1. Here the CDR3 reads CASRLAGPYNEQFF. CDR3 nucleotide sequence: TGTGCCAGCAGACTAGCGGGACCCTACAATGAGCAGTTCTTC. The whole variable domain, filled in from reference TRBV2 and TRBJ2-1, reads EPEVTQTPSHQVTQMGQEVILRCVPISNHLYFYWYRQILGQKVEFLVSFYNNEISEKSEIFDDQFSVERPDGSNFTLKIRSTKLEDSAMYFCASRLAGPYNEQFFGPGTRLTVL.

The chain employs TRBV6-1 and TRBJ1-4; 11 nucleotides agree with TRBD1. V shed 3 bases and J 0 bases; nucleotides not matched to a gene: 6. The CDR3 loop spans 18 amino acids. CDR1 is MNHNS and CDR2 is SASEGT in the germline V gene. CDR3 sequence: CASSDGQGARATNEKLFF. The CDR3 nucleotides are TGTGCCAGCAGTGACGGACAGGGGGCTAGGGCAACTAATGAAAAACTGTTTTTT.

The rearrangement joins TRBV28 to TRBJ1-2, with D uncertain. The CDR3 is 15 amino acids. V was trimmed by 4 bases and J by 4 bases, leaving 16 bases between them. Looked up from germline, CDR1 is MDHEN and CDR2 is SYDVKM. The CDR3 region has the DNA TGTGCCAGCAGTTATTCGCTCCGGGGAAGCTATGGCTACACCTTC. Amino acids: CASSYSLRGSYGYTF.

The chain couples TRBV5-4 to TRBJ1-2, with D possibly being TRBD1 (5 bases). The CDR3 extends over 14 amino acids. V lost 4 bases and J 8 bases, leaving 18 bases between the germline ends. CDR1 SGHNT and CDR2 YYREEE come from the germline V gene (reference sequence). The DNA for the CDR3 is TGTGCCAGCAGCCCCGGGAGGGGCAACATCGGCTACACCTTC. This encodes CASSPGRGNIGYTF.

The sample holds a few counts of this clone. The chain uses TRBV28 and TRBJ2-1; 11 bases align to TRBD2. The V gene end was trimmed by 5 bases and the J gene end by 1 base; junction bases not matched to a gene: 7. Germline CDR1 and CDR2: MDHEN and SYDVKM. This CDR3 has 17 residues. The CDR3 loop is CASSPSRLAGSYNEQFF. Here the CDR3 DNA reads TGTGCCAGCAGTCCCAGTCGACTAGCGGGATCCTACAATGAGCAGTTCTTC.

The CDR3 here is CASSLSGGAYNEQFF. DNA for the CDR3: TGTGCCAGCAGCTTGTCGGGGGGCGCGTACAATGAGCAGTTCTTC. The chain recombines TRBV28 with TRBJ2-1; D perhaps matches TRBD2 (7 bases). Germline loops: CDR1 MDHEN, CDR2 SYDVKM. The CDR3 has 15 amino acids. Trimming took off 6 bases at V and 4 bases at J, with 16 bases between the two ends.

The CDR3 DNA follows: TGTGCCAGCAGCGTACTGGGAACGTCCTACGAGCAGTACTTC. It specifies CASSVLGTSYEQYF. This sequence joins TRBV9 and TRBJ2-7; D is uncertain. CDR1 and CDR2 (germline): SGDLS, YYNGEE. Trimming cost V 1 base and J 1 base, with 9 bases left between them. This CDR3 contains 14 residues.

This chain joins TRBV2 and TRBJ2-1, with unresolved D. CDR1 and CDR2 from the germline V gene are SNHLY and FYNNEI. Trimming took 4 bases from V and 4 from J, leaving 8 bases between them. This CDR3 spans 13 amino acids. DNA of the CDR3: TGTGCCAGCAGTGTGGTAGGGTACAATGAGCAGTTCTTC. Its translation is CASSVVGYNEQFF.

This chain joins TRBV6-6 and TRBJ2-2, with D unclear. Trimming took off 5 bases at V and 7 bases at J, with 14 bases between the two ends. The CDR3 is 14 residues long. The V gene's germline CDR1 is MNHNY and CDR2 SVGAGI (reference sequence). The CDR3 spells CASSPRRVYGELFF. The CDR3 DNA reads as TGTGCCAGCAGTCCACGACGGGTCTACGGGGAGCTGTTTTTT.